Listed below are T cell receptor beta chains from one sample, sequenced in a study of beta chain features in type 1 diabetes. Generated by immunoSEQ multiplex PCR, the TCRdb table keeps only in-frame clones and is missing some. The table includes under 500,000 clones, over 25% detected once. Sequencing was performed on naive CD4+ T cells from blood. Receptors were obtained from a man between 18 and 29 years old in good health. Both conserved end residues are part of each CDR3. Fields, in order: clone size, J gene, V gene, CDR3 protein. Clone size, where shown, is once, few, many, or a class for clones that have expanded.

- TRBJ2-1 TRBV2 CASRGLADYNEQFF
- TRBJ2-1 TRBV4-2 CASSQGASGYNEQFF
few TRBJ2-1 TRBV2 CASSEAVGGTTRYEQFF
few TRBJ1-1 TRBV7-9 CASSAQENTEAFF
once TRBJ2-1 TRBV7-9 CASSFQPLGNNEQFF
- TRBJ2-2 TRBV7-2 CASSLRASNTGELFF
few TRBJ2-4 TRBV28 CASSYLTQKPKNIQYF
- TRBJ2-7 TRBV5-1 CASSHLGAHEQYF
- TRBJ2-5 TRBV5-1 CASSYGTSGQETQYF
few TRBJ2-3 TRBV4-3 CASSRLAINTDTQYF